The following is a TCR beta chain sequence with its context. The target of this receptor is not known. No clone much larger than this one lies a single base away; base qualities are absent. Libraries of naive CD8 T cells were generated from roughly 20,000 to 1,000,000 sorted cells, with 10%, 30% or 50% of the purified RNA used. Naive CD8 T cells were FACS-sorted as CD8+CD4-CCR7+CD45RA+ on a BD FACSAria II into RLT Plus buffer. Detection sensitivity was tested by spiking Jurkat RNA equal to some 10 TCR copies' worth into samples containing about 19,000-1,000,000 naive CD8 T cells. CD8 T cells were enriched using RosetteSep CD8+ T Cell Enrichment Cocktail and Ficoll-Paque, and the enriched cells then underwent ACK red cell lysis. The data were taken from a study of molecular identifiers for immune sequencing clone quantification (dated by TCRdb to 2016 to 2019). In terms of the full investigation: For a replicate experiment, RNA from around 20,000 or 100,000 naive CD8 T cells was divided into five aliquots, of which four were sequenced. The study was a methods study using CD8 T cells to benchmark molecular-identifier clustering-based TCR repertoire sequencing (MIDCIRS) and TCR RNA copy counting. General study outcomes and caveats: Spiked-in Jurkat TCR RNA (10 copies' worth), which is not part of the donor repertoire, was contained in the naive libraries. When barcode sub-clustering was omitted, TCR diversity was inflated by chimeric consensus sequences, with chimeras reaching as high as 47%. In CMV-specific effector cells, clones with more than 20 RNA copies contained over 98% of molecules, whereas in naive cells such clones contained under 1% of molecules. Modeling indicated about 3 TCR RNA copies recovered per cell, compared with around 10 by digital PCR, which implies a capture efficiency of approximately 30%. A single cell's worth of spiked-in Jurkat TCR RNA was reported detectable even among around 1 million naive CD8 T cells. The sizes of highly expanded clones could end up underestimated when identical TCR molecules share a barcode.

To prepare the library, PCR was applied. These reads were obtained on an Illumina HiSeq 4000. Bulk TCR libraries were generated as previously described, with the TCR primers listed in Table S5 used. Total RNA was purified with the Qiagen AllPrep DNA/RNA kit. Reads from multiple sequencing runs of the same library were pooled before analysis. On the study's bioinformatics: Reads were retained only if an exact TCR constant sequence was present, and the retained reads were trimmed to 150 nt and grouped according to their 12-nt molecular barcodes. Reads within each barcode group were sub-clustered using a 15% Levenshtein threshold, and quality-weighted consensus sequences were constructed for each RNA molecule. Non-functional sequences were removed, as were lower-count sequences one edit away from another. Barcode sub-clusters with fewer than 20% of the maximum read count were removed, based on fitting two negative binomial distributions. Through fastp at Q25 and MiXCR, TCRdb rebuilt clones from the public reads, retaining in-frame beta chains. Each CDR3 protein gets just one entry, which takes the most common genes and DNA from the rows behind it. What appears here as the V and J calls and clone size reflects TCRdb's work, not the paper's. This sample gives approximately 670,000 distinct CDR3 sequences in total; 15% to 20% of them show up just once. The ten largest clones take up roughly 0.85% of the sample.

The sequence was obtained from a human donor in good health. Some libraries in this study had Jurkat cell RNA spiked in. What was sequenced was naive CD8+ T cells from blood, with Jurkat cell RNA spiked in. Read against the paper, the sample's cell subset or site label means: FACS-sorted CD8+CD4-CCR7+CD45RA+ naive T cells.

This receptor carries the CDR3 CASSQPPDSNEKLFF. In nucleotide form, the sequence is TGCGCCAGCAGCCAACCCCCGGACAGTAATGAAAAACTGTTTTTT. The chain employs TRBV4-1 and TRBJ1-4; the D gene is perhaps TRBD1, on 6 matching bases. Taken from the germline V gene, the CDR1 and CDR2 loops are MGHRA and YSYEKL. Inclusive of the bounding cysteine and phenylalanine, the CDR3 is 15 residues long. Kept here is only the CDR3 DNA, which spans 45 bases and is read in frame from base 1. V is reduced by 2 bases and J by 4 bases, leaving a spacing of 11 bases between them.